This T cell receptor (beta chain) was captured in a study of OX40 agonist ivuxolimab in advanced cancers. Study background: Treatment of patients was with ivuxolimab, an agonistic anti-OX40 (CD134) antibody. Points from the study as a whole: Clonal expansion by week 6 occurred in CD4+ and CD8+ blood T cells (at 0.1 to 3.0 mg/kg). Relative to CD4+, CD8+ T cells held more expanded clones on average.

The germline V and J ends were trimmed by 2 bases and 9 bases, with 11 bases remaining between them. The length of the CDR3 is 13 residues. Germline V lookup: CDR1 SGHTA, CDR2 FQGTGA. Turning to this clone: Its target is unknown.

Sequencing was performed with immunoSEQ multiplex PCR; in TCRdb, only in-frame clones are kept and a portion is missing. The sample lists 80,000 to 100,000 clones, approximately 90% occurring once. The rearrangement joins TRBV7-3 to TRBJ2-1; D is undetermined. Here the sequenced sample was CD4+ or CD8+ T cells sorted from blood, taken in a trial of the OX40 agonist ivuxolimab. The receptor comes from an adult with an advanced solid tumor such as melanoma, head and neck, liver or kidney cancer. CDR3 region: CASSLGPAREQFF. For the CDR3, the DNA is TGTGCCAGCAGCTTAGGACCAGCTCGTGAGCAGTTCTTC.